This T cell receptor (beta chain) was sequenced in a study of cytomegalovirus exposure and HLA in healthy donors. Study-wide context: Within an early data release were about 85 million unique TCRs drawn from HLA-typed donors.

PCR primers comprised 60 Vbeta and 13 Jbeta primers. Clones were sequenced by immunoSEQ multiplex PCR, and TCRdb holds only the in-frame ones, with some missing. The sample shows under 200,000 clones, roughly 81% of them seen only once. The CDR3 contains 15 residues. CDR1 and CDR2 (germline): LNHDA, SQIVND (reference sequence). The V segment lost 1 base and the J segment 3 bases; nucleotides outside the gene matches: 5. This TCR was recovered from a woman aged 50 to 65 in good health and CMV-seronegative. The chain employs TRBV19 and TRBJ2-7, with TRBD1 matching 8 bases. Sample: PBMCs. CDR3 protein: CASSIGFGQGYEQYF. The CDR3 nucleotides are TGTGCCAGTAGTATAGGATTTGGACAGGGCTACGAGCAGTACTTC.